This paragraph covers one TCR beta chain sequence. The data were taken from a study of blood T cell repertoires in COVID-19. At the level of the study: PBMCs, B-cell-depleted T cells, or T cells provided the cDNA or gDNA that made up the material.

Assay: immunoSEQ multiplex PCR; the TCRdb copy retains only in-frame clones and omits some. The repertoire holds approximately 140,000 clones, with 75% to 90% as singletons. This CDR3 is built from 13 residues. Germline V gene sequence: CDR1 MNHEY, CDR2 SMNVEV (reference sequence). Germline trimming cut 10 bases from V and 9 bases from J; bases unmatched to any gene: 9. Seattle participants joined during active infection and were tracked over time. The V gene is TRBV27, the J gene TRBJ2-5; TRBD2 aligns across 12 bases. Sequencing was done on a sample of peripheral blood. This TCR was recovered from a woman between 55 and 75 years old with COVID-19, enrolled during active disease. The CDR3 spells CAIRTSGESPQYF. In nucleotides, the CDR3 is TGTGCCATCCGGACTAGCGGGGAATCCCCCCAGTACTTC.